This paragraph covers one T cell receptor (beta chain) sequence. Libraries were prepared by immunoSEQ multiplex PCR; TCRdb keeps only in-frame clonotypes and omits some of them. The table includes tens of thousands of clones, approximately 77% detected once. Per germline, CDR1 SNHLY and CDR2 FYNNEI. This CDR3 contains 14 residues. With 10 bases clipped from V and 9 bases from J, the junction kept 15 bases outside the gene matches. These data come from a study of neoadjuvant nivolumab and ipilimumab in lung cancer. The TCR comes from an adult with non-small cell lung cancer. V usage is TRBV2 and J usage is TRBJ2-1; 7 nucleotides align to TRBD2. The material sequenced was peripheral blood, taken before neoadjuvant nivolumab, alone or with ipilimumab. The CDR3 DNA reads as TGTGCCACCCATCTAATGGGGGAGGGCGGTGAGCAGTTCTTC. It specifies CATHLMGEGGEQFF.